The entry below describes one T cell receptor (beta chain). The sample holds many counts of this clonotype. Its antigen is still unknown. Base qualities are not recorded, but no much larger clone differs from it by a single base. The run used an Illumina HiSeq 2500. Quantitative 5'-RACE with molecular barcodes was used to prepare TCR beta libraries. The original pipeline was this. A new computational method, built on a probabilistic model of VDJ rearrangement, was used to identify disease-linked TCR variants. Starting from the raw public reads, TCRdb applied fastp trimming at Q25, assembled clones with MiXCR and retained in-frame beta chains. Merged by CDR3 protein, the rows form single entries marked with the most common genes and DNA. None of the V and J calls come from the authors' own analysis; TCRdb made them. Present in this sample are 210,000 or so distinct CDR3 sequences, roughly 8.2% of which were seen just once. Of the sample, 4% to 5% is held by the ten largest clones.

This entry belongs to a study of CD8 T cells in ankylosing spondylitis (dated by TCRdb to between 2016 and 2019). About the full investigation: The study set out to find disease-linked TCR variants by profiling T cell receptor beta repertoires in ankylosing spondylitis patients and healthy donors. The full study cohort was made up of about two dozen ankylosing spondylitis patients and more than 90 healthy donors. Samples of peripheral blood were taken, and for ankylosing spondylitis patients, synovial fluid was collected as well. The paper as a whole reports these results and caveats: A CD8+ phenotype was shown by the disease-linked clones, which were found at relatively low frequencies in peripheral blood. A TCR beta motif of about 8 highly homologous amino acid variants appeared characteristic of blood from ankylosing spondylitis patients. Some of the motif variants had been reported before in the synovial fluid and blood of reactive arthritis patients, a finding that suggests common disease-initiation mechanisms. According to the report, matched synovial fluid samples from ankylosing spondylitis patients were significantly enriched for the disease-linked clones.

The CDR3 starts with the cysteine, ends with the phenylalanine, and has 14 residues. CDR3 DNA is the only sequence kept; it has 42 bases, read in frame from the first base. The V and J ends are trimmed by 2 bases and 4 bases, leaving 10 bases between them. This clonotype was sampled from a female donor with ankylosing spondylitis or in good health (not recorded which). The rearranged segments are TRBV12-3 or TRBV12-4 and TRBJ2-3; D gene: possibly TRBD1, on 5 matching bases. The sample taken for sequencing was blood, either unsorted or a sorted T cell fraction (not recorded which). The DNA reads as follows: TGTGCCAGCAGTTTAAAGGGGCAGGCAGATACGCAGTATTTT. This codes for CASSLKGQADTQYF.